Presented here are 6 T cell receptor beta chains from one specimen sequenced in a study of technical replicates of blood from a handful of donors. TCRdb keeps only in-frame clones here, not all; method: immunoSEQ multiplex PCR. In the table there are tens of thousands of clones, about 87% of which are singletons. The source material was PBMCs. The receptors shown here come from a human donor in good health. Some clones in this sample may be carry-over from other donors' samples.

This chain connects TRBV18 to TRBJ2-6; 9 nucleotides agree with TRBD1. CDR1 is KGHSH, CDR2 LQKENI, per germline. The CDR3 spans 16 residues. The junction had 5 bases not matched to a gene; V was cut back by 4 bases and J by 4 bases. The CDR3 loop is CASSQQGAKGANVLTF. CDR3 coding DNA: TGTGCCAGCTCACAACAGGGGGCGAAGGGGGCCAACGTCCTGACTTTC.

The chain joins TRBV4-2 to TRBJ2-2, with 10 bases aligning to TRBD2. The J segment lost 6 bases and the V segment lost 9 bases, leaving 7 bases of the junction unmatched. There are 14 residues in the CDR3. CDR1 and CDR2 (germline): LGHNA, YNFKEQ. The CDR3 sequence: CASASGSVSGELFF. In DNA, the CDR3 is TGTGCCAGTGCTAGCGGGAGTGTATCCGGGGAGCTGTTTTTT.

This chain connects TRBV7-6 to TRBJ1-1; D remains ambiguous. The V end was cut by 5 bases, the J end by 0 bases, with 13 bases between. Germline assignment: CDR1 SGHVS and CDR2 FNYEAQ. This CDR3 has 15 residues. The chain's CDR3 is CASSQALGVNTEAFF. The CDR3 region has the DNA TGTGCCAGCAGCCAAGCCCTCGGGGTGAACACTGAAGCTTTCTTT.

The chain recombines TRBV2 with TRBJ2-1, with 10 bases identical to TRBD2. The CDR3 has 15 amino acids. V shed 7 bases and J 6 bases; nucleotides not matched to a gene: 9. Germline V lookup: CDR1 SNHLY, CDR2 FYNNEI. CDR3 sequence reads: CASTPGLAWGNEQFF. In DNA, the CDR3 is TGTGCCAGCACCCCGGGACTAGCGTGGGGCAATGAGCAGTTCTTC.

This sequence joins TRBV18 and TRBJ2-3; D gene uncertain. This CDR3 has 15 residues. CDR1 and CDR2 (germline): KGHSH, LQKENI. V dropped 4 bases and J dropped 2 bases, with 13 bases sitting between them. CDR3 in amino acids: CASSQANAVTDTQYF. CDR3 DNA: TGTGCCAGCTCACAGGCCAACGCGGTCACAGATACGCAGTATTTT.

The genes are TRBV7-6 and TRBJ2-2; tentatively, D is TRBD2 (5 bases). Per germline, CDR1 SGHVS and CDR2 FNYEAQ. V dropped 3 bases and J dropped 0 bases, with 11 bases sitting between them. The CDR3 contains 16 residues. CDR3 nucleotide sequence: TGTGCCAGCAGCTTTCGCGGACTCGCGAACACCGGGGAGCTGTTTTTT. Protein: CASSFRGLANTGELFF.